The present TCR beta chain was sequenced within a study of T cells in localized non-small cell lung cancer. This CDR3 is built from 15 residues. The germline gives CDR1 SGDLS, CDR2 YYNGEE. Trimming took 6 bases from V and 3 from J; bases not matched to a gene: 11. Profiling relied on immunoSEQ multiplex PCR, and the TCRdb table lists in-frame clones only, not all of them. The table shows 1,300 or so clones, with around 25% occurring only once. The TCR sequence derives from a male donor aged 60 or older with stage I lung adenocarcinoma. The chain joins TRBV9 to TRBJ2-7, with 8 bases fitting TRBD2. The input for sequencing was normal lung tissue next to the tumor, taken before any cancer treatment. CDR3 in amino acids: CASTPSAGAGYEQYF. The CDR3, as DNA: TGTGCCAGCACCCCCTCAGCGGGAGCGGGCTACGAGCAGTACTTC. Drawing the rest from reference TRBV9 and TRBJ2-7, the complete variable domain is DSGVTQTPKHLITATGQRVTLRCSPRSGDLSVYWYQQSLDQGLQFLIQYYNGEERAKGNILERFSAQQFPDLHSELNLSSLELGDSALYFCASTPSAGAGYEQYFGPGTRLTVT.